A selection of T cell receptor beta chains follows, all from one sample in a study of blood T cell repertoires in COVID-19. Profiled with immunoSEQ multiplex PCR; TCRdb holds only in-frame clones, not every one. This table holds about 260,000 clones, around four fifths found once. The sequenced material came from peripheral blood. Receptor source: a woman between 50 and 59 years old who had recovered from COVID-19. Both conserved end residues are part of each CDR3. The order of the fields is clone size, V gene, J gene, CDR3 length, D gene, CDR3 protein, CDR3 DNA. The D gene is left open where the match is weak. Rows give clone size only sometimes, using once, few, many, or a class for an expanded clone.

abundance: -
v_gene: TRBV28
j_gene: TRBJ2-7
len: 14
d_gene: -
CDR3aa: CASSIPRLVREQYF
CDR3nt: TGTGCCAGCAGTATCCCCCGACTAGTACGCGAGCAGTACTTC

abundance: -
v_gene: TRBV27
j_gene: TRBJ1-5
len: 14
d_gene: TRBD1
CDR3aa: CASRLTGGNQPQHF
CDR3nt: TGTGCCAGCAGACTGACAGGGGGCAATCAGCCCCAGCATTTT

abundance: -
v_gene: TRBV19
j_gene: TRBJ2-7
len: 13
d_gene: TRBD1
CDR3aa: CASRKDRGREQYF
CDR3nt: TGTGCCAGTAGAAAGGACAGGGGGCGCGAGCAGTACTTC

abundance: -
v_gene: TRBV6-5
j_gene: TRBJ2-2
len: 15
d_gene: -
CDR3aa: CASSPRQGGAGELFF
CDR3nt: TGTGCCAGCAGCCCCCGACAGGGCGGGGCCGGGGAGCTGTTTTTT

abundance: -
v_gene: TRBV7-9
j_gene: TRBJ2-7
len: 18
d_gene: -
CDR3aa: CASSPRNSGRPIDYEQYF
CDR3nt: TGTGCCAGCAGCCCCAGAAACTCAGGCCGCCCGATTGACTACGAGCAGTACTTC

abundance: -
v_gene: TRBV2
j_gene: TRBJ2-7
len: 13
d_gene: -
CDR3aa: CASSDRKGYEQYF
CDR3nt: TGTGCCAGCAGTGACAGGAAAGGCTACGAGCAGTACTTC

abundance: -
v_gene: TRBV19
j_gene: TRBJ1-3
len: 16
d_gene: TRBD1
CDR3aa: CASSAPGTGAGNTIYF
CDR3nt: TGTGCCAGTAGTGCACCCGGGACAGGCGCAGGAAACACCATATATTTT

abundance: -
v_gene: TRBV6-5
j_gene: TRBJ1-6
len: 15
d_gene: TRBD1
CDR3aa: CASSYSGQGGSPLHF
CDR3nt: TGTGCCAGCAGTTACTCCGGACAGGGGGGATCACCCCTCCACTTT

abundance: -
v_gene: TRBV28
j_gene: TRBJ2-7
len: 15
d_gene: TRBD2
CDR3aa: CASSPWTSGTYEQYF
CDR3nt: TGTGCCAGCAGTCCCTGGACTAGCGGCACCTACGAGCAGTACTTC

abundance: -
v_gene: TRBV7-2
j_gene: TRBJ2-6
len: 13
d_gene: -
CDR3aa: CASSHPGANVLTF
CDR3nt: TGTGCCAGCAGCCATCCAGGGGCCAACGTCCTGACTTTC

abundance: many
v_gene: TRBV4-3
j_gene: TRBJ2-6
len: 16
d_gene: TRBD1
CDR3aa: CASSQLTGSGANVLTF
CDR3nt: TGCGCCAGCAGCCAACTGACAGGGTCTGGGGCCAACGTCCTGACTTTC

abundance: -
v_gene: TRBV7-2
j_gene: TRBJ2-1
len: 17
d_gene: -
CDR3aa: CASSPVGSRGNYNEQFF
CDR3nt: TGTGCCAGCAGCCCTGTGGGCTCAAGGGGGAATTACAATGAGCAGTTCTTC

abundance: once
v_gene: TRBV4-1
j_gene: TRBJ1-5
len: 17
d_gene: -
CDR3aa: CASSGTYGGGAIQPQHF
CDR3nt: TGCGCCAGCAGCGGGACGTATGGCGGGGGCGCAATTCAGCCCCAGCATTTT

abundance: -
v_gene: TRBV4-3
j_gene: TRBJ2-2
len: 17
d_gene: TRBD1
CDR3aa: CASSQNQGAGIHGELFF
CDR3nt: TGCGCCAGCAGCCAAAATCAGGGGGCGGGGATCCACGGGGAGCTGTTTTTT

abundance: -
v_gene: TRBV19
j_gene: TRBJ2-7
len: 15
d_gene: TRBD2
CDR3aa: CASRGLAGELNEQYF
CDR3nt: TGTGCCAGTAGGGGACTAGCGGGAGAACTTAACGAGCAGTACTTC

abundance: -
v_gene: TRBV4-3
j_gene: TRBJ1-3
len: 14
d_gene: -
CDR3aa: CASSPSLSGNTIYF
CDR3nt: TGCGCCAGCAGCCCCTCCCTCTCTGGAAACACCATATATTTT

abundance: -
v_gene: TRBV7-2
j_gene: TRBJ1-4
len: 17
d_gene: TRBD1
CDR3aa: CASSNSQGIEGIEKLFF
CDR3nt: TGTGCCAGCAGCAATTCACAGGGGATTGAGGGGATTGAAAAACTGTTTTTT

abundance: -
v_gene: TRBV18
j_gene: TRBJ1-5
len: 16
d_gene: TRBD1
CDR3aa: CASSIQDRALGQPQHF
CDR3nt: TGTGCCAGCTCAATTCAGGACAGGGCGCTAGGTCAGCCCCAGCATTTT

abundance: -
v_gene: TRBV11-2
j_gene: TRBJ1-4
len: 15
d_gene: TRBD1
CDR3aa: CASSSRTGLNEKLFF
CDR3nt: TGTGCCAGCAGTTCTAGGACAGGGCTTAATGAAAAACTGTTTTTT

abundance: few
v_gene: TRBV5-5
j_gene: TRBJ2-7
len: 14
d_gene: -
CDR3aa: CASSLGAEPYEQYF
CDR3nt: TGTGCCAGCAGCCTGGGGGCAGAGCCCTACGAGCAGTACTTC

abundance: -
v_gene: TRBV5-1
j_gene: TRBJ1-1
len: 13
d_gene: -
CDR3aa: CASSFQVNTEAFF
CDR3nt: TGCGCCAGCAGCTTCCAGGTTAACACTGAAGCTTTCTTT

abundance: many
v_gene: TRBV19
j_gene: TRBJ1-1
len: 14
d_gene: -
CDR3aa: CASSMAVLNTEAFF
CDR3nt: TGTGCCAGTAGTATGGCCGTGTTGAACACTGAAGCTTTCTTT

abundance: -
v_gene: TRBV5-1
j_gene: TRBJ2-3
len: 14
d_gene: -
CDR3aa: CASSLAPGTDTQYF
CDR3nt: TGCGCCAGCAGCTTGGCCCCGGGCACAGATACGCAGTATTTT

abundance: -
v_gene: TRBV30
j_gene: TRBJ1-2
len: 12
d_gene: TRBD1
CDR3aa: CAWSGTGYGYTF
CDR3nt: TGTGCCTGGAGTGGGACAGGCTACGGCTACACCTTC

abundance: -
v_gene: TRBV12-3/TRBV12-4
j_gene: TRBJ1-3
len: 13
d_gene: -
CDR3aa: CASSWTHGHTIYF
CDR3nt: TGTGCCAGCAGTTGGACTCATGGGCACACCATATATTTT

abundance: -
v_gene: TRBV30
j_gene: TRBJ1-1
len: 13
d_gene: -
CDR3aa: CAWSVRGATEAFF
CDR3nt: TGTGCCTGGAGTGTACGGGGGGCCACTGAAGCTTTCTTT

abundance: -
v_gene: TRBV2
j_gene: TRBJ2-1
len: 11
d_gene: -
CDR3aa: CASSGDNKQFF
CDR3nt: TGTGCCAGCAGTGGCGACAACAAGCAGTTCTTC

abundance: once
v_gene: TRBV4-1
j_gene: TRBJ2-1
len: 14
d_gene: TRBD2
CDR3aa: CASSPRVAGDEQFF
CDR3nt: TGCGCCAGCAGCCCCCGGGTAGCGGGGGATGAGCAGTTCTTC

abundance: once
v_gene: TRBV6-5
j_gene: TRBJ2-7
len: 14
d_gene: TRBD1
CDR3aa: CASRRETGKGEQYF
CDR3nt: TGTGCCAGCAGGCGTGAGACAGGGAAGGGCGAGCAGTACTTC

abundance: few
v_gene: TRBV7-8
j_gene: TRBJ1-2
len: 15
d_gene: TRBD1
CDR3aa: CASSPADRGGYGYTF
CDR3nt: TGTGCCAGCAGCCCCGCGGACAGGGGAGGCTATGGCTACACCTTC

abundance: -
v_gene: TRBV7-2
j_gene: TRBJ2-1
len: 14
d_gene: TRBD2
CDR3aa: CASSPSGTHNEQFF
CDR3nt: TGTGCCAGCAGCCCTAGCGGGACTCACAATGAGCAGTTCTTC

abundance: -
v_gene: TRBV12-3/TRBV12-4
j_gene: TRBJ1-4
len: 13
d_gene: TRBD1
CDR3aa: CASRGQGNEKLFF
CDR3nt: TGTGCCAGCAGAGGACAGGGTAATGAAAAACTGTTTTTT

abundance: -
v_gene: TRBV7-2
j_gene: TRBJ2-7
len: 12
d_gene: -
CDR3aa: CASSARGYEQYF
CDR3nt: TGTGCCAGCAGCGCACGGGGTTACGAGCAGTACTTC

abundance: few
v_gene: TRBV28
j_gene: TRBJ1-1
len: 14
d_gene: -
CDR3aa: CASSLTGYSTEAFF
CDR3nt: TGTGCCAGCAGTCTGACAGGTTATAGCACTGAAGCTTTCTTT

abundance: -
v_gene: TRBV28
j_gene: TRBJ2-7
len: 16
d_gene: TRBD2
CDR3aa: CASSLPGTSGTYEQYF
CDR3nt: TGTGCCAGCAGTTTACCGGGGACTAGCGGGACCTACGAGCAGTACTTC

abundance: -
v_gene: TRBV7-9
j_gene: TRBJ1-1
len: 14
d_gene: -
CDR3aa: CASSFSSGNTEAFF
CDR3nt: TGTGCCAGCAGCTTTTCGTCAGGGAACACTGAAGCTTTCTTT

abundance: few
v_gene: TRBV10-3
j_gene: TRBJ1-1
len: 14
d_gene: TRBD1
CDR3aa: CAISERQGDSEAFF
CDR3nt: TGTGCCATCAGTGAGCGGCAGGGGGATTCTGAAGCTTTCTTT

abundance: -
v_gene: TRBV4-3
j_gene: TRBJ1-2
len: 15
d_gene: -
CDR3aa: CASSQGSGGKDGYTF
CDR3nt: TGCGCCAGCAGCCAAGGGAGTGGAGGGAAGGATGGCTACACCTTC

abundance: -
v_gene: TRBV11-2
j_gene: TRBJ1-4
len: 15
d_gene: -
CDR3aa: CASSHSMGAGEKLFF
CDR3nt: TGTGCCAGCAGCCACTCCATGGGGGCCGGTGAAAAACTGTTTTTT

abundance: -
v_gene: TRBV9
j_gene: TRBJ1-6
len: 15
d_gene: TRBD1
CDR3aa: CASSVGTGLGSPLHF
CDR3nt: TGTGCCAGCAGCGTAGGGACAGGGTTGGGTTCACCCCTCCACTTT

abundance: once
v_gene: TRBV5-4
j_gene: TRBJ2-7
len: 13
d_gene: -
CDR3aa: CASSPGTNYEQYF
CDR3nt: TGTGCCAGCAGTCCCGGGACAAACTACGAGCAGTACTTC

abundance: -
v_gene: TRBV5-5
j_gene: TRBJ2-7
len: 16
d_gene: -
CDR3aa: CASSLGGRGIGYEQYF
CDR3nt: TGTGCCAGCAGCTTGGGCGGGCGCGGGATTGGCTACGAGCAGTACTTC

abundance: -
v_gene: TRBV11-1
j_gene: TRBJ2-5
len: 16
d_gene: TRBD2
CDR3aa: CASSRAASGRQETQYF
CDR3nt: TGTGCCAGCAGCCGTGCGGCTAGCGGTCGACAAGAGACCCAGTACTTC

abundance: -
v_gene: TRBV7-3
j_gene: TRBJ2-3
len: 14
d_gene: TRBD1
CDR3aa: CASSSQGALDTQYF
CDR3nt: TGTGCCAGCAGCTCCCAGGGGGCCCTAGATACGCAGTATTTT

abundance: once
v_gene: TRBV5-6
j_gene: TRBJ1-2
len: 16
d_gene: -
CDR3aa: CASSQRTYDSLYGYTF
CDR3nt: TGTGCCAGCAGCCAAAGAACCTACGACAGCCTCTATGGCTACACCTTC

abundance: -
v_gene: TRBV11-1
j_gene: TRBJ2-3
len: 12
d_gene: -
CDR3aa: CASSLGGDTQYF
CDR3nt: TGTGCCAGCAGCTTAGGAGGGGATACGCAGTATTTT

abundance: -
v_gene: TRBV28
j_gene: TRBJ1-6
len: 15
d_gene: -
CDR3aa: CASSLTGGIESPLHF
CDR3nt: TGTGCCAGCAGTTTAACGGGGGGAATAGAGTCACCCCTCCACTTT

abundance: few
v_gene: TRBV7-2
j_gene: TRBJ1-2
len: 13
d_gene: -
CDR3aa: CASSYGTFDGYTF
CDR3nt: TGTGCCAGCAGCTACGGGACATTTGATGGCTACACCTTC

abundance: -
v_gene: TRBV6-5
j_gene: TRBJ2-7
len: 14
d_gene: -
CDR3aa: CASSPTGKSYEQYF
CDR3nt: TGTGCCAGCAGTCCTACAGGGAAGTCCTACGAGCAGTACTTC

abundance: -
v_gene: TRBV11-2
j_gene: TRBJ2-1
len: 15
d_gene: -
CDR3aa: CASSLGSRDYNEQFF
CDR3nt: TGTGCCAGCAGCTTAGGGTCCAGGGACTACAATGAGCAGTTCTTC

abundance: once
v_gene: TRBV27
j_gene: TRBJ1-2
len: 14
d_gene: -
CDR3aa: CASSRRDRYYGYTF
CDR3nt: TGTGCCAGCAGTCGACGCGACAGATACTATGGCTACACCTTC

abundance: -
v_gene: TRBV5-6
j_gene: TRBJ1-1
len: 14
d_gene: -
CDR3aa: CASSLGRGPGRAFF
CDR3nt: TGTGCCAGCAGCTTGGGGAGGGGTCCGGGCCGAGCTTTCTTT

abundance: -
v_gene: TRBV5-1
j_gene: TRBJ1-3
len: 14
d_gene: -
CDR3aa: CASSLAGSGNTIYF
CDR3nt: TGCGCCAGCAGCTTGGCAGGCTCTGGAAACACCATATATTTT

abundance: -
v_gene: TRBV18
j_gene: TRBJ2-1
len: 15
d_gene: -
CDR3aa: CASSPGGRGYNEQFF
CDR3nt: TGTGCCAGCTCACCAGGCGGTCGCGGCTACAATGAGCAGTTCTTC

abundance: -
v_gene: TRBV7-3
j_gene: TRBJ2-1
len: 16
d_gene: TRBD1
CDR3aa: CASSPWTGNPDNEQFF
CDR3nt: TGTGCCAGCAGCCCCTGGACAGGCAACCCTGACAATGAGCAGTTCTTC

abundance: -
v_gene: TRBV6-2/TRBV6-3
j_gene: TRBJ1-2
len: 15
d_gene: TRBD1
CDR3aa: CASSSRQGTLYGYTF
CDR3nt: TGTGCCAGCAGTTCCCGACAGGGGACCCTCTATGGCTACACCTTC

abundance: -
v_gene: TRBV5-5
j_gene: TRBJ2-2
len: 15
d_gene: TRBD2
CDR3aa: CASSQTLAVTGELFF
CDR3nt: TGTGCCAGCAGCCAAACCCTAGCGGTGACCGGGGAGCTGTTTTTT